These 29 T cell receptor beta chains were all obtained from the same sample, sequenced in a study of CD8 T cells in Susac syndrome. Random-hexamer reverse transcription was applied to about 0.45 to 1 ug RNA. MiXCR, applied by TCRdb to the immunoSEQ multiplex PCR reads, yields one record per CDR3 protein. The table has over 130,000 distinct CDR3 sequences, approximately 95% seen once; the top ten hold roughly 0.15%. Sequenced sample: CD4+ T cells from PBMCs. The receptor set was obtained from a human donor with Susac syndrome.

The chain uses TRBV7-3 and TRBJ2-1, with 10 bases fitting TRBD2. The CDR3 sequence is 16 residues long. The germline CDR1 and CDR2 sequences are SGHTA and FQGTGA. J gave up 4 bases and V 3 bases, and 6 bases lay outside the gene matches. In nucleotides, the CDR3 is TGTGCCAGCAGCTTGCCTGCTAGCGGGGGATACAATGAGCAGTTCTTC. This gives the protein CASSLPASGGYNEQFF.

The genes are TRBV14 and TRBJ2-3; perhaps TRBD2 as D (5 bases). The CDR3 runs to 16 residues. Trimming left V 1 base short and J 2 bases short, with 13 bases between. Germline V CDR1 and CDR2: SGHDN, FVKESK. CDR3 bases: TGTGCCAGCAGCCAAGGATATGGACTGAACACAGATACGCAGTATTTT. It translates to CASSQGYGLNTDTQYF. Full variable domain (remainder filled in from reference TRBV14 and TRBJ2-3): EAGVTQFPSHSVIEKGQTVTLRCDPISGHDNLYWYRRVMGKEIKFLLHFVKESKQDESGMPNNRFLAERTGGTYSTLKVQPAELEDSGVYFCASSQGYGLNTDTQYFGPGTRLTVL.

The chain joins TRBV27 to TRBJ1-1; unclear D gene. V lost 5 bases, J lost 3 bases, and 10 bases lay in between. CDR3 size: 13 residues. Germline V gene data show CDR1 as MNHEY and CDR2 as SMNVEV (reference sequence). CDR3 sequence reads: CASSPNGDTEAFF. The CDR3 DNA reads as TGTGCCAGCAGTCCTAATGGGGACACTGAAGCTTTCTTT.

The chain has TRBV7-9 and TRBJ1-2, with a possible D match to TRBD1 (5 bases). The germline gives CDR1 SEHNR, CDR2 FQNEAQ (reference sequence). The CDR3 covers 13 residues. Trimming cost V 1 base and J 7 bases, with 10 bases left between them. Written as DNA, the CDR3 is TGTGCCAGCAGCTTAGGTGACAGCGGTGGCTACACCTTC. This encodes CASSLGDSGGYTF.

This clonotype has a single count. This chain joins TRBV5-6 and TRBJ2-7, with a tentative D call TRBD2 (5 bases). The length of the CDR3 is 13 residues. Trimming cost V 1 base and J 2 bases, with 7 bases left between them. Germline V lookup: CDR1 SGHDT, CDR2 YYEEEE. The CDR3 region has the DNA TGTGCCAGCAGCTTGCGTAGCGCCTACGAGCAGTACTTC. It encodes CASSLRSAYEQYF.

The V and J genes are TRBV29-1 and TRBJ2-1; D unresolved. CDR1 is SQVTM and CDR2 is ANQGSEA in the germline V gene. This CDR3 is built from 13 residues. Between the trimmed V and J ends, which lost 3 bases and 6 bases, there was a span of 12 bases. In DNA form, the CDR3 reads TGCAGCGTTGACCGAAAAGTACGCAATGAGCAGTTCTTC. Translating gives CSVDRKVRNEQFF.

The chain uses TRBV9 and TRBJ1-4; D is undetermined. Trimming cost V 4 bases and J 3 bases, with 10 bases left between them. The CDR3 sequence is 14 residues long. The V gene's germline CDR1 is SGDLS and CDR2 YYNGEE. CDR3 DNA: TGTGCCAGCAGCCCTGGGCAGGCTAATGAAAAACTGTTTTTT. Its protein product is CASSPGQANEKLFF.

The rearrangement links TRBV20-1 to TRBJ2-3; D is unclear. Trimming took 5 bases from V and 0 from J, leaving 12 bases between them. The CDR3 runs 14 residues. The V gene's germline CDR1 is DFQATT and CDR2 SNEGSKA (reference sequence). CDR3 in amino acids: CSAGRQESTDTQYF. The CDR3, as DNA: TGCAGTGCTGGCCGGCAGGAGAGCACAGATACGCAGTATTTT.

The chain links TRBV20-1 to TRBJ1-3; 7 bases agree with TRBD1. With V trimmed by 3 bases and J by 0 bases, 2 bases remained unmatched. Germline CDR1 reads DFQATT; CDR2 reads SNEGSKA (reference sequence). The CDR3 covers 14 residues. CDR3 coding DNA: TGCAGTGCTAGGCAGGGGGACTCTGGAAACACCATATATTTT. Translated, it gives CSARQGDSGNTIYF.

The V gene is TRBV10-3, the J gene TRBJ2-3; no firm D call. Per germline, CDR1 ENHRY and CDR2 SYGVKD. The CDR3 consists of 18 residues. Trimming pared 0 bases from V and 0 bases from J, leaving 16 bases between. CDR3 sequence (DNA): TGTGCCATCAGTGAGTCGATGGTTTTTCTGACTAGCACAGATACGCAGTATTTT. Its protein is CAISESMVFLTSTDTQYF.

CDR3 region: CATSDINSEELFF. As DNA, the CDR3 is TGTGCCACCAGTGATATAAATAGCGAGGAGCTGTTTTTT. The rearrangement links TRBV24-1 to TRBJ2-2; maybe TRBD2 (5 bases). This CDR3 has 13 amino acids. The ends were cut back, 3 bases at V and 10 bases at J, with 11 bases in the middle. The V gene's germline CDR1 is KGHDR and CDR2 SFDVKD.

The J gene is TRBJ1-2, the V gene TRBV29-1, with D maybe TRBD1 (5 bases). Germline-derived CDR1 and CDR2 are SQVTM and ANQGSEA. This CDR3 has 10 residues. The V end lost 4 bases, the J end lost 8 bases, and 8 bases lay between the germline ends. The CDR3 DNA sequence: TGCAGCGTTGGGACAAACGGCTACACCTTC. Its translation: CSVGTNGYTF. The full variable domain, in which reference TRBV29-1 and TRBJ1-2 provide the parts outside the CDR3, is SAVISQKPSRDICQRGTSLTIQCQVDSQVTMMFWYRQQPGQSLTLIATANQGSEATYESGFVIDKFPISRPNLTFSTLTVSNMSPEDSSIYLCSVGTNGYTFGSGTRLTVV.

The rearrangement uses TRBV10-3 and TRBJ2-5; D gene unclear. Germline V gene lookup returns CDR1 ENHRY and CDR2 SYGVKD. Trimming took 0 bases from V and 1 from J, leaving 0 bases between them. This CDR3 contains 12 residues. Written as DNA, the CDR3 is TGTGCCATCAGTGAGTCCCAAGAGACCCAGTACTTC. Translation: CAISESQETQYF.

The V and J genes are TRBV29-1 and TRBJ2-7, with D unclear. This CDR3 region has 15 residues. V lost 5 bases to trimming and J lost 3 bases, with 20 bases between them. CDR1 and CDR2 (germline): SQVTM, ANQGSEA. The CDR3 bases are TGCAGCGTTTCGGCGGCCGTCGCTAAGGGCTACGAGCAGTACTTC. This codes for CSVSAAVAKGYEQYF.

The V and J genes are TRBV29-1 and TRBJ2-5; D call uncertain. CDR3 length equals 13 residues. Trimming cost V 3 bases and J 5 bases, with 13 bases left between them. Germline V lookup: CDR1 SQVTM, CDR2 ANQGSEA. The chain's CDR3 is CSVETGLGETQYF. The CDR3, as DNA: TGCAGCGTTGAGACCGGATTGGGGGAGACCCAGTACTTC.

This chain connects TRBV18 to TRBJ1-6; 8 bases are a match to TRBD1. Germline CDR1 KGHSH, CDR2 LQKENI. The J segment lost 8 bases and the V segment lost 4 bases, leaving 4 bases of the junction unmatched. The CDR3 is 14 residues long. The CDR3, as DNA: TGTGCCAGCTCACTGACAGGGGAGGATTCACCCCTCCACTTT. It specifies CASSLTGEDSPLHF. Full variable domain (remainder filled in from reference TRBV18 and TRBJ1-6): NAGVMQNPRHLVRRRGQEARLRCSPMKGHSHVYWYRQLPEEGLKFMVYLQKENIIDESGMPKERFSAEFPKEGPSILRIQQVVRGDSAAYFCASSLTGEDSPLHFGNGTRLTVT.

The chain couples TRBV5-8 to TRBJ2-2; tentatively, D is TRBD1 (6 bases). The V gene lost 0 bases and the J gene lost 3 bases, with 15 bases spanning the gap. This CDR3 is 17 amino acids long. The germline V gene encodes CDR1 SGHTS and CDR2 YDEGEE. The CDR3 region is CASSLAQDSVYTGELFF. CDR3 coding DNA: TGTGCCAGCAGCTTGGCCCAGGACAGCGTTTACACCGGGGAGCTGTTTTTT.

About this clonotype: An end of the junction differs from the germline gene, which may be a read error. The chain uses TRBV3-1 and TRBJ2-3; unclear D gene. Germline V CDR1 and CDR2: LGHDT, YNNKEL (reference sequence). The length of the CDR3 is 14 residues. In DNA form, the CDR3 reads TGTGCCAGCACCCAAGACCACGGACGCGATACGCAGTATTTT. This gives the protein CASTQDHGRDTQYF.

This rearrangement joins TRBV20-1 to TRBJ1-2; the D gene is possibly TRBD1 (5 bases). V shed 3 bases and J shed 6 bases, with 14 bases lying between them. Germline V CDR1 and CDR2: DFQATT, SNEGSKA (reference sequence). This CDR3 contains 13 residues. Here the CDR3 reads CSARATGRNGYTF. In DNA, the CDR3 is TGCAGTGCTAGGGCAACAGGTCGCAATGGCTACACCTTC.

The V gene is TRBV12-3 or TRBV12-4, the J gene TRBJ1-1, with 8 positions matching TRBD1. This CDR3 has 16 residues. Unmatched junction bases numbered 13, after V lost 5 bases and J lost 5 bases. The CDR3 bases are TGTGCCAGCAGTGATCCAGGACAGGGAGCGGGGACTGAAGCTTTCTTT. It codes for CASSDPGQGAGTEAFF.

V is TRBV30 and J is TRBJ2-7; no reliable D call. The V end was cut by 2 bases, the J end by 3 bases, with 11 bases between. Germline-derived CDR1 and CDR2 are GTSNPN and SVGIG (reference sequence). This CDR3 is built from 13 residues. The CDR3 DNA is TGTGCCTGGAGTACTTGGGGATACTACGAGCAGTACTTC. Translating gives CAWSTWGYYEQYF.

The V call is TRBV29-1, the J call TRBJ1-1; D is uncertain. Per germline, CDR1 SQVTM and CDR2 ANQGSEA. The CDR3 has 12 residues. V lost 4 bases, J lost 5 bases, and 11 bases lay in between. This CDR3 reads CSVGRGRTEAFF. CDR3 DNA: TGCAGCGTTGGTCGCGGGAGGACTGAAGCTTTCTTT.

This chain joins TRBV20-1 and TRBJ2-3; D is unclear. Germline V gene sequence: CDR1 DFQATT, CDR2 SNEGSKA (reference sequence). The CDR3 sequence is 13 residues long. V was cut by 6 bases and J by 4 bases, with 14 bases left in between. In nucleotides, the CDR3 is TGCAGTGCGCTGACCCGCCCGGCAGATACGCAGTATTTT. It specifies CSALTRPADTQYF.

The V call is TRBV20-1, the J call TRBJ1-2; D gene unclear. Trimming shortened V by 4 bases and J by 4 bases, and 10 bases separated the two germline ends. This CDR3 has 12 amino acids. The V gene's germline CDR1 is DFQATT and CDR2 SNEGSKA (reference sequence). Written as DNA, the CDR3 is TGCAGTGCTAAGGGCCTAGCCTATGGCTACACCTTC. This codes for CSAKGLAYGYTF.

This sequence joins TRBV6-1 and TRBJ2-6; a weak D match, TRBD1 (5 bases). There are 15 residues in the CDR3. Trimming took 6 bases from V and 2 from J, leaving 11 bases between them. The V gene's germline CDR1 is MNHNS and CDR2 SASEGT. CDR3: CASSLTGTGANVLTF. The CDR3 coding sequence is TGTGCCAGCAGCCTCACAGGAACTGGGGCCAACGTCCTGACTTTC.

The chain combines TRBV6-6 with TRBJ1-5; 10 positions match TRBD1. Trimming took 6 bases from V and 5 from J; bases not matched to a gene: 4. CDR1 is MNHNY, CDR2 SVGAGI, per germline (reference sequence). The CDR3 has 14 residues. CDR3 in DNA: TGTGCCAGCAGGACAGGGGGCTCGGATCAGCCCCAGCATTTT. As protein: CASRTGGSDQPQHF.

V and J are TRBV9 and TRBJ1-1; D perhaps matches TRBD1 (5 bases). In germline, CDR1 is SGDLS, CDR2 YYNGEE. V shed 6 bases and J shed 1 base, with 19 bases lying between them. The length of the CDR3 is 16 residues. CDR3 loop: CASNYNRPTENTEAFF. The CDR3 region has the DNA TGTGCCAGCAACTACAACCGCCCGACAGAGAACACTGAAGCTTTCTTT.

The chain is built from TRBV9 and TRBJ2-3; D possibly corresponds to TRBD2 (6 bases). The V and J ends lost 6 bases and 2 bases respectively, with 16 bases between them. CDR1 and CDR2 from the germline V gene are SGDLS and YYNGEE. There are 15 residues in the CDR3. CDR3 coding DNA: TGTGCCAGCAACTTGGCAGGGAGGAACACAGATACGCAGTATTTT. This encodes CASNLAGRNTDTQYF.

The J gene is TRBJ1-1, the V gene TRBV30; no reliable D call. This CDR3 has 13 residues. Germline CDR1 and CDR2: GTSNPN and SVGIG (reference sequence). Deletions cut 3 bases from V and 0 bases from J, with 8 bases between. CDR3 region: CAWRLGMNTEAFF. Written as DNA, the CDR3 is TGTGCCTGGAGGCTCGGAATGAACACTGAAGCTTTCTTT.